Below are 19 T cell receptor beta chains sequenced from a single sample in a study of control samples from healthy donors and cancer patients. The repertoire was sequenced with immunoSEQ multiplex PCR; TCRdb's copy has only in-frame clones and lacks some. This table has 130,000 or so clones, about 88% appearing once. The sequenced sample consisted of blood. The receptors shown here come from a man in his fifties in good health.

This clone was detected once. Here the CDR3 reads CASSLTIQETQYF. In DNA form, the CDR3 reads TGTGCCAGCAGCTTAACCATCCAAGAGACCCAGTACTTC. V gene TRBV7-9 combines with J gene TRBJ2-5; D ambiguous. V gave up 2 bases and J gave up 1 base, with 5 bases separating them. Germline assignment: CDR1 SEHNR and CDR2 FQNEAQ (reference sequence). The CDR3 spans 13 residues.

This chain uses TRBV11-3 with TRBJ2-7; D is ambiguous. The CDR3 totals 13 residues. CDR1 is SGHNT and CDR2 is YENEEA in the germline V gene. V shed 0 bases and J shed 2 bases, with 5 bases lying between them. The CDR3 nucleotides read TGTGCCAGCAGCTTAGAAATGACCTACGAGCAGTACTTC. It specifies CASSLEMTYEQYF.

The rearrangement links TRBV19 to TRBJ1-1, with a possible D match to TRBD1 (6 bases). Trimming removed 4 bases at V and 5 bases at J, with 11 bases between. CDR1 is LNHDA and CDR2 is SQIVND in the germline V gene (reference sequence). The CDR3 covers 13 residues. The CDR3 nucleotides read TGTGCCAGTAGTACTACAGGGCTGACTGAAGCTTTCTTT. Residues: CASSTTGLTEAFF. The whole variable domain, remainder taken from reference TRBV19 and TRBJ1-1, is DGGITQSPKYLFRKEGQNVTLSCEQNLNHDAMYWYRQDPGQGLRLIYYSQIVNDFQKGDIAEGYSVSREKKESFPLTVTSAQKNPTAFYLCASSTTGLTEAFFGQGTRLTVV.

Only a few counts were recorded for this clone. The chain combines TRBV14 with TRBJ1-1; D is possibly TRBD1 (5 bases). Trimming removed 4 bases from V and 8 bases from J, with 14 bases in between. Germline V CDR1 and CDR2: SGHDN, FVKESK. The CDR3 sequence is 13 residues long. CDR3 residues: CASSLQELNEAFF. CDR3 DNA: TGTGCCAGCAGCCTACAGGAGTTAAACGAAGCTTTCTTT.

The rearrangement links TRBV19 to TRBJ1-4, with D unclear. Germline V lookup: CDR1 LNHDA, CDR2 SQIVND (reference sequence). This CDR3 has 15 amino acids. V lost 3 bases, J lost 0 bases, and 8 bases lay in between. CDR3 in amino acids: CASSIPLATNEKLFF. The CDR3 nucleotides are TGTGCCAGTAGTATCCCCCTCGCAACTAATGAAAAACTGTTTTTT. Combining the CDR3 with reference TRBV19 and TRBJ1-4 gives the whole variable domain DGGITQSPKYLFRKEGQNVTLSCEQNLNHDAMYWYRQDPGQGLRLIYYSQIVNDFQKGDIAEGYSVSREKKESFPLTVTSAQKNPTAFYLCASSIPLATNEKLFFGSGTQLSVL.

This clone came up once. The rearrangement joins TRBV15 to TRBJ1-1; D not resolved. The germline V and J ends were trimmed by 1 base and 2 bases, with 5 bases remaining between them. Germline V lookup: CDR1 LNHNV, CDR2 YYDKDF (reference sequence). The length of the CDR3 is 13 residues. This CDR3 is CATSRAVNTEAFF. The CDR3 nucleotides read TGTGCCACCAGCAGAGCAGTTAACACTGAAGCTTTCTTT. Full variable domain (remainder filled in from reference TRBV15 and TRBJ1-1): DAMVIQNPRYQVTQFGKPVTLSCSQTLNHNVMYWYQQKSSQAPKLLFHYYDKDFNNEADTPDNFQSRRPNTSFCFLDIRSPGLGDTAMYLCATSRAVNTEAFFGQGTRLTVV.

This clone was counted once. The gene calls are TRBV28 and TRBJ2-3, with D unclear. The V end lost 5 bases, the J end lost 1 base, and 7 bases lay between the germline ends. Germline V CDR1 and CDR2: MDHEN, SYDVKM. This CDR3 comprises 13 residues. The CDR3 region is CASSLLGTDTQYF. The CDR3 DNA reads as TGTGCCAGCAGTCTCCTGGGCACAGATACGCAGTATTTT.

The rearrangement joins TRBV11-3 to TRBJ1-6, with D possibly TRBD1 on 6 matching bases. V lost 4 bases to trimming and J lost 12 bases, with 16 bases between them. Germline-derived CDR1 and CDR2 are SGHNT and YENEEA. The CDR3 length is 14 residues. The CDR3 nucleotides read TGTGCCAGCAGCTATGTGGGGGCGAGTCAACCCCTCCACTTT. As protein: CASSYVGASQPLHF.

The count of this clone is one. The chain recombines TRBV28 with TRBJ1-2, with D possibly matching TRBD1 (5 bases). Germline V gene lookup returns CDR1 MDHEN and CDR2 SYDVKM. Trimming stripped 6 bases from V and 6 bases from J, with 14 bases between. The CDR3 runs to 13 residues. The CDR3 protein is CASRVYWGDGYTF. For the CDR3, the DNA is TGTGCCAGCAGAGTTTATTGGGGGGATGGCTACACCTTC.

The chain uses TRBV28 and TRBJ1-3; D is undetermined. The CDR3 covers 14 residues. Germline lookup yields CDR1 MDHEN and CDR2 SYDVKM. V lost 6 bases, J lost 0 bases, and 9 bases lay in between. The CDR3 DNA sequence: TGTGCCAGCAGCTCTACGGACTCTGGAAACACCATATATTTT. Translated: CASSSTDSGNTIYF.

J is TRBJ2-3 and V is TRBV5-1, with unresolved D. The CDR3 runs 15 residues. The germline V gene has CDR1 SGHRS and CDR2 YFSETQ. Trimming cost V 0 bases and J 2 bases, with 10 bases left between them. Here the CDR3 reads CASSLGAGPTDTQYF. CDR3 nucleotide sequence: TGCGCCAGCAGCTTGGGCGCAGGACCCACAGATACGCAGTATTTT. Full variable domain (rest looked up from reference TRBV5-1 and TRBJ2-3): KAGVTQTPRYLIKTRGQQVTLSCSPISGHRSVSWYQQTPGQGLQFLFEYFSETQRNKGNFPGRFSGRQFSNSRSEMNVSTLELGDSALYLCASSLGAGPTDTQYFGPGTRLTVL.

The chain couples TRBV28 to TRBJ1-5, with D perhaps TRBD1 (6 bases). CDR1 is MDHEN, CDR2 SYDVKM, per germline. Trimming left V 6 bases short and J 3 bases short, with 18 bases between. The CDR3 runs to 16 residues. CDR3 protein: CASSRDRPLPNQPQHF. The CDR3 DNA follows: TGTGCCAGCAGCCGCGACAGGCCTCTCCCCAATCAGCCCCAGCATTTT. Filled out from reference TRBV28 and TRBJ1-5, the complete variable domain reads DVKVTQSSRYLVKRTGEKVFLECVQDMDHENMFWYRQDPGLGLRLIYFSYDVKMKEKGDIPEGYSVSREKKERFSLILESASTNQTSMYLCASSRDRPLPNQPQHFGDGTRLSIL.

The rearrangement joins TRBV7-2 to TRBJ2-5; TRBD2 might be the D (5 bases). The germline V and J ends were trimmed by 6 bases and 3 bases, with 11 bases remaining between them. Germline values: CDR1 SGHTA, CDR2 FQGNSA. CDR3 length: 13 residues. CDR3 DNA: TGTGCCAGCAGTAGAAGGACTGAAGAGACCCAGTACTTC. Protein product: CASSRRTEETQYF. Complete variable domain (other parts from reference TRBV7-2 and TRBJ2-5): GAGVSQSPSNKVTEKGKDVELRCDPISGHTALYWYRQSLGQGLEFLIYFQGNSAPDKSGLPSDRFSAERTGGSVSTLTIQRTQQEDSAVYLCASSRRTEETQYFGPGTRLLVL.

V is TRBV6-1 and J is TRBJ2-7; 7 bases match TRBD1. Germline loops: CDR1 MNHNS, CDR2 SASEGT. Trimming at V came to 2 bases and at J to 0 bases, leaving 7 bases not matched to a gene. CDR3 size: 16 residues. The CDR3 bases are TGTGCCAGCAGTGAACAAAGACAGGGAGCCTCCTACGAGCAGTACTTC. Protein: CASSEQRQGASYEQYF.

This chain uses TRBV29-1 with TRBJ1-6, with 7 bases fitting TRBD1. Germline trimming cut 6 bases from V and 6 bases from J; bases unmatched to any gene: 8. Germline V gene sequence: CDR1 SQVTM, CDR2 ANQGSEA. The CDR3 is 14 amino acids. In DNA form, the CDR3 reads TGCAGCGTGCAGCAGGGGGACCGTAATTCACCCCTCCACTTT. It translates to CSVQQGDRNSPLHF.

The gene calls are TRBV4-1 and TRBJ1-4; 8 bases match TRBD1. Looked up from germline, CDR1 is MGHRA and CDR2 is YSYEKL. This CDR3 has 15 amino acids. The V and J ends lost 2 bases and 3 bases, in that order; junction bases with no gene match: 2. The CDR3 DNA is TGCGCCAGCAGCCAACTCAGGGGGCCTAATGAAAAACTGTTTTTT. It is translated as CASSQLRGPNEKLFF.

CDR3 DNA: TGTGCCAGCGGGCCGGGGCACTATGGCTACACCTTC. Protein: CASGPGHYGYTF. The chain joins TRBV28 to TRBJ1-2, with D possibly being TRBD1 (5 bases). The CDR3 totals 12 residues. Trimming removed 8 bases at V and 3 bases at J, with 10 bases between. CDR1 is MDHEN and CDR2 is SYDVKM in the germline V gene.

The J gene is TRBJ2-7, the V gene TRBV28; no clear D. The CDR3 has 11 residues. Germline V lookup: CDR1 MDHEN, CDR2 SYDVKM. V lost 3 bases and J 7 bases, leaving 7 bases between the germline ends. The CDR3 region has the DNA TGTGCCAGCAGTTTTATGTGGGAGCAGTACTTC. Translation gives CASSFMWEQYF.

On this clone itself: Mismatch with germline at one junction end may stem from a read error. The chain carries TRBV5-1 and TRBJ2-1; possible D gene TRBD2, 5 bases. CDR3 length equals 16 residues. Germline V gene data show CDR1 as SGHRS and CDR2 as YFSETQ. CDR3 in DNA: TGCGCCAACAGCTTGGAAGCCCAACTAGCCTACAATGAGCAGTTCTTC. It codes for CANSLEAQLAYNEQFF.